A selection of T cell receptor beta chains follows, all from one sample in a study of blood T cells in healthy people across ages. TCRdb re-derived calls from the 5' RACE reads in MiXCR, one entry per CDR3 protein. The sample carries just over 800,000 distinct CDR3 sequences, around two thirds recorded once. The sequenced material came from blood. The receptors here all came from a man aged 25 to 45 in good health. Both conserved end residues are part of each CDR3. The D gene is left open where the match is weak. Expanded clones get a size class; other rows say once, few or many, or leave the size out.

V,J,D,size,CDR3,DNA
TRBV4-2,TRBJ1-5,TRBD1,.,CASSQGQGERQPQHF,TGTGCCAGCAGCCAAGGGCAGGGGGAACGACAGCCCCAGCATTTT
TRBV27,TRBJ1-5,.,.,CASSRVGENQPQHF,TGTGCCAGCAGCCGAGTCGGGGAAAATCAGCCCCAGCATTTT
TRBV24-1,TRBJ1-2,TRBD1,.,CATSGDEDRGLDGYTF,TGTGCCACCAGTGGGGACGAGGACAGGGGGCTGGATGGCTACACCTTC
TRBV29-1,TRBJ1-4,.,.,CSVETGTGEKLFF,TGCAGCGTTGAAACCGGGACGGGTGAAAAACTGTTTTTT
TRBV2,TRBJ2-7,.,.,CASSYGGNGQYF,TGTGCCAGCTCCTACGGGGGTAACGGGCAGTACTTC
TRBV14,TRBJ1-2,.,once,CASSHYREAGYTF,TGTGCCAGCAGCCACTACAGGGAGGCCGGCTACACCTTC
TRBV24-1,TRBJ1-2,.,.,CATSDYTMNYGYTF,TGTGCCACCAGTGATTATACCATGAACTATGGCTACACCTTC
TRBV4-3,TRBJ1-2,TRBD1,.,CASSPSGTGGYGYTF,TGCGCCAGCAGCCCCAGCGGGACAGGGGGCTATGGCTACACCTTC
TRBV7-2,TRBJ2-5,.,.,CASNSPQGYQETQYF,TGTGCCAGCAACTCCCCGCAGGGGTACCAAGAGACCCAGTACTTC
TRBV4-3,TRBJ2-3,.,few,CASSQDFGSGGTDTQYF,TGCGCCAGCAGCCAAGATTTCGGGTCCGGAGGCACAGATACGCAGTATTTT
TRBV12-3/TRBV12-4,TRBJ2-5,.,.,CASSFNGEETQYF,TGTGCCAGCAGTTTTAACGGGGAAGAGACCCAGTACTTC
TRBV9,TRBJ2-5,.,.,CASSPGVGRYQETQYF,TGTGCCAGCAGCCCCGGGGTGGGGAGGTACCAAGAGACCCAGTACTTC
TRBV11-3,TRBJ2-7,.,.,CASSFYSTYEQYF,TGTGCCAGCAGCTTTTACAGCACCTACGAGCAGTACTTC
TRBV10-3,TRBJ1-5,.,.,CAISDPGAQPQHF,TGTGCCATCAGTGACCCAGGGGCCCAGCCCCAGCATTTT
TRBV27,TRBJ2-1,.,.,CASSFSGRWNEQFF,TGTGCCAGCAGTTTCTCCGGACGGTGGAATGAGCAGTTCTTC
TRBV6-1,TRBJ1-2,.,few,CASSLADSYGYTF,TGTGCCAGCAGTCTAGCGGACAGCTATGGCTACACCTTC